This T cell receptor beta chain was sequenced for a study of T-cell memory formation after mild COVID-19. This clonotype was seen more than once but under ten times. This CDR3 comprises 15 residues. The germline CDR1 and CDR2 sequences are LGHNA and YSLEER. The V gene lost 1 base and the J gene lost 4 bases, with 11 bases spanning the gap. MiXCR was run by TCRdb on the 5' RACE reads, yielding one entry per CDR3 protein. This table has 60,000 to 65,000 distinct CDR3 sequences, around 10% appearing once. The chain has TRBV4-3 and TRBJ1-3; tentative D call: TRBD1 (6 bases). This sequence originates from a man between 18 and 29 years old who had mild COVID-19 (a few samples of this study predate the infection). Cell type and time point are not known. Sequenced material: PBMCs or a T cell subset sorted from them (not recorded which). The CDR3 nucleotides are TGCGCCAGCAGCCAAGGGGGGCCGGAGGGAAACACCATATATTTT. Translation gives CASSQGGPEGNTIYF.